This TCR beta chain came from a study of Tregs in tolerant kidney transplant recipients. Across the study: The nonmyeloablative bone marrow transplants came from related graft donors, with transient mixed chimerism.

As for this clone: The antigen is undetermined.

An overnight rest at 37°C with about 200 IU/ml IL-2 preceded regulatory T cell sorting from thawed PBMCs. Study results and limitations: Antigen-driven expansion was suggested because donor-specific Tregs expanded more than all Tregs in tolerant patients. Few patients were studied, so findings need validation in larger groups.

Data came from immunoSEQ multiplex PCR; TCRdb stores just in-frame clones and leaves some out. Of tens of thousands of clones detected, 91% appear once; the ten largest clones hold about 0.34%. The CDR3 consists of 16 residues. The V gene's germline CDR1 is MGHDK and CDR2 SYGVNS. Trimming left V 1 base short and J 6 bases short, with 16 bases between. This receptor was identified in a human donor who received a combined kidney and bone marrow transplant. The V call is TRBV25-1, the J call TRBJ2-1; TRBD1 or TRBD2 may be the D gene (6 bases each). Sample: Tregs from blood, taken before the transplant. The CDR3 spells CASSESPGARGNEQFF. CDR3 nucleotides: TGTGCCAGCAGTGAATCACCGGGGGCGCGTGGCAATGAGCAGTTCTTC.